The 10 T cell receptor beta chains given below trace back to one sample, sequenced in a study of cytomegalovirus exposure and HLA in healthy donors. 60 Vbeta and 13 Jbeta primers were used in PCR. Using immunoSEQ multiplex PCR, the repertoire was profiled, and TCRdb retains in-frame clones only, with some absent. The repertoire holds 150,000 to 190,000 clones, with about 75% as singletons. The sample consisted of PBMCs. The receptors stem from a young man in good health and CMV-seronegative.

The chain has TRBV28 and TRBJ1-2; 8 positions match TRBD1. Losses at the gene ends were 2 bases for V and 1 base for J; bases not matched to a gene: 15. Looked up from germline, CDR1 is MDHEN and CDR2 is SYDVKM. This CDR3 region has 19 residues. The CDR3 DNA sequence: TGTGCCAGCAGTTTAGGGGTTGGGGGCAGGGGGCGAAATAACTATGGCTACACCTTC. Translation gives CASSLGVGGRGRNNYGYTF.

This rearrangement joins TRBV6-5 to TRBJ1-5; D is ambiguous. The CDR3 runs 13 residues. V lost 6 bases, J lost 3 bases, and 9 bases lay in between. CDR1 MNHEY and CDR2 SVGAGI come from the germline V gene. The DNA of the CDR3 is TGTGCCAGCAGCCCCCGGGACAATCAGCCCCAGCATTTT. It specifies CASSPRDNQPQHF.

J is TRBJ1-2 and V is TRBV6-6, with D tentatively TRBD1 (5 bases). V lost 8 bases and J 7 bases, leaving 17 bases between the germline ends. This CDR3 contains 13 residues. Germline CDR1 and CDR2: MNHNY and SVGAGI (reference sequence). CDR3 residues: CASAPGVGGGYTF. The CDR3 DNA is TGTGCCAGCGCCCCGGGGGTGGGTGGTGGCTACACCTTC.

The rearrangement uses TRBV7-9 and TRBJ2-3, with D possibly matching TRBD2 (5 bases). There are 14 residues in the CDR3. Trimming removed 7 bases at V and 1 base at J, with 12 bases between. Germline loops: CDR1 SEHNR, CDR2 FQNEAQ (reference sequence). Here the CDR3 reads CASNPEGGTDTQYF. The CDR3 bases are TGTGCCAGCAACCCAGAGGGCGGCACAGATACGCAGTATTTT.

The J gene is TRBJ2-5, the V gene TRBV6-5; 8 bases are shared with TRBD2. J lost 2 bases, V lost 11 bases, and 7 bases had no gene match. The CDR3 loop spans 13 amino acids. In germline, CDR1 is MNHEY, CDR2 SVGAGI. Here the CDR3 reads CASRGGFQETQYF. CDR3 bases: TGTGCCTCCCGGGGGGGGTTTCAAGAGACCCAGTACTTC.

The gene calls are TRBV27 and TRBJ2-1; D perhaps matches TRBD2 (5 bases). The V and J ends lost 6 bases and 3 bases respectively, with 12 bases between them. The CDR3 contains 14 residues. The germline CDR1 and CDR2 sequences are MNHEY and SMNVEV (reference sequence). In nucleotides, the CDR3 is TGTGCCAGCAGCATGAACAGCGGCTACAATGAGCAGTTCTTC. It codes for CASSMNSGYNEQFF.

J is TRBJ1-5 and V is TRBV4-1, with D perhaps TRBD1 (5 bases). Germline-derived CDR1 and CDR2 are MGHRA and YSYEKL. V was trimmed by 0 bases and J by 8 bases, leaving 14 bases between them. The CDR3 runs 15 residues. CDR3 loop: CASSQEGSGGEPQHF. Here the CDR3 DNA reads TGCGCCAGCAGCCAAGAAGGGTCGGGGGGGGAGCCCCAGCATTTT.

V gene TRBV19 combines with J gene TRBJ1-2, with 7 bases identical to TRBD1. Germline V gives CDR1 LNHDA, CDR2 SQIVND (reference sequence). This CDR3 comprises 15 residues. The J segment lost 3 bases and the V segment lost 3 bases, leaving 7 bases of the junction unmatched. The CDR3 sequence: CASSMMGQLYYGYTF. The DNA for the CDR3 is TGTGCCAGTAGTATGATGGGACAGCTCTACTATGGCTACACCTTC. The full variable domain, with the rest looked up from reference TRBV19 and TRBJ1-2, is DGGITQSPKYLFRKEGQNVTLSCEQNLNHDAMYWYRQDPGQGLRLIYYSQIVNDFQKGDIAEGYSVSREKKESFPLTVTSAQKNPTAFYLCASSMMGQLYYGYTFGSGTRLTVV.

The chain is built from TRBV10-2 and TRBJ2-5, with TRBD1 identical over 10 bases. The V segment lost 8 bases and the J segment 5 bases; nucleotides outside the gene matches: 11. Germline CDR1 is WSHSY and CDR2 is SAAADI. There are 15 residues in the CDR3. The CDR3 here is CASGRDRGGGETQYF. DNA of the CDR3: TGCGCCAGCGGCCGGGACAGGGGAGGAGGGGAGACCCAGTACTTC.

V is TRBV7-9 and J is TRBJ1-2, with D perhaps TRBD1 (5 bases). V lost 5 bases, J lost 4 bases, and 14 bases lay in between. The germline gives CDR1 SEHNR, CDR2 FQNEAQ (reference sequence). The CDR3 consists of 14 residues. The CDR3 protein is CASSPGAGGYGYTF. The CDR3 bases are TGTGCCAGCAGCCCCGGGGCCGGGGGCTATGGCTACACCTTC.